This record covers a single T cell receptor beta chain. Its cognate antigen is unknown. The source of the sample is a study of pediatric ulcerative colitis. Background on the study: Seven or eight patients showed pancolitis and two showed left-sided colitis. Findings and limits, study-wide: Total lymphocyte DNA, not sorted subsets, was the template. Blood-rectal clonal overlap within each person was significantly higher in ulcerative colitis patients than controls.

Some clones are missing from TCRdb's copy, which holds only in-frame ones; the method was immunoSEQ multiplex PCR. The profile covers 15,000 or so clones, with 85% to 90% appearing a single time and approximately 0.96% taken by the ten largest. Colonoscopy and blood draw happened at the same time. The germline V gene has CDR1 MNHEY and CDR2 SVGAGI. Trimming pared 1 base from V and 4 bases from J, leaving 9 bases between. The length of the CDR3 is 14 residues. The TCR originated in a boy younger than 18 with moderate ulcerative colitis. The chain couples TRBV6-5 to TRBJ2-3; possibly TRBD1 for D (6 bases). The sample was blood. The chain's CDR3 is CASSYLDRSDTQYF. CDR3 DNA: TGTGCCAGCAGTTACTTGGACAGATCAGATACGCAGTATTTT.